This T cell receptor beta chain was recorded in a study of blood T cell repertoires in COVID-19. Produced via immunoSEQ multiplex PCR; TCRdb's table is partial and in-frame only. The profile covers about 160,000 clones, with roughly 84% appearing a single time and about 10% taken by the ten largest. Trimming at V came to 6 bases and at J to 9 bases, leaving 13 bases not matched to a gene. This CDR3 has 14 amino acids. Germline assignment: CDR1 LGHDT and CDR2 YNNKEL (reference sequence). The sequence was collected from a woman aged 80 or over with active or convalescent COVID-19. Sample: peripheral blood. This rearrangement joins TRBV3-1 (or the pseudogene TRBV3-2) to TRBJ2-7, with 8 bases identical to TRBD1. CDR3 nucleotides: TGTGCCAGCAGTCTTAACAGGGGGAAGGTTCTGCAGTACTTC. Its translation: CASSLNRGKVLQYF.